This TCR beta chain was captured in a study of blood T cell repertoires in COVID-19. Participant reports of clinical history set cohort assignment. The assay was immunoSEQ multiplex PCR, and TCRdb's table has in-frame clones only and misses some. This sample has 300,000 to 350,000 clones, with around 91% found just once. The CDR3 covers 15 residues. CDR1 is SGHVS and CDR2 is FNYEAQ in the germline V gene. V shed 4 bases and J 7 bases; nucleotides not matched to a gene: 5. The chain uses TRBV7-6 and TRBJ1-6, with TRBD1 identical over 9 bases. The specimen sequenced was PBMCs or T cells enriched from blood (not recorded which). The receptor's source is a woman aged 18-29 years with acute COVID-19. CDR3 residues: CASSWGQGVNSPLHF. Here the CDR3 DNA reads TGTGCCAGCAGCTGGGGACAGGGTGTAAATTCACCCCTCCACTTT. Full variable domain (missing parts from reference TRBV7-6 and TRBJ1-6): GAGVSQSPRYKVTKRGQDVALRCDPISGHVSLYWYRQALGQGPEFLTYFNYEAQQDKSGLPNDRFSAERPEGSISTLTIQRTEQRDSAMYRCASSWGQGVNSPLHFGNGTRLTVT.